These 5 T cell receptor beta chains came from one sample sequenced in a study of cytomegalovirus exposure and HLA in healthy donors (dated by TCRdb to the late 2010s). Preparation of the library involved the immunoSEQ multiplex PCR assay. A mixture of 60 forward primers for TCR Vbeta segments and 13 reverse primers for TCR Jbeta segments was used in the multiplex PCR. TCRdb stores this immuneACCESS table with in-frame sequences only. Part of the clones is absent; in the studies checked, under half of the shortfall reflects unresolved V genes, and no reason is known for the rest. The table for this sample shows 50,000 or so clones. The top ten clones comprise around 10% of the sample. The sequencing input was PBMCs. The receptor source for this set is a man in his forties or fifties in good health and CMV-seropositive.

The rearrangement joins TRBV5-1 to TRBJ1-2; tentatively, D is TRBD1 (5 bases). V lost 1 base, J lost 0 bases, and 10 bases lay in between. The CDR3 consists of 15 residues. Germline V lookup: CDR1 SGHRS, CDR2 YFSETQ. The DNA for the CDR3 is TGCGCCAGCAGCTTGTGGGGGGACGCTAACTATGGCTACACCTTC. Its translation is CASSLWGDANYGYTF. Complete variable domain (other parts from reference TRBV5-1 and TRBJ1-2): KAGVTQTPRYLIKTRGQQVTLSCSPISGHRSVSWYQQTPGQGLQFLFEYFSETQRNKGNFPGRFSGRQFSNSRSEMNVSTLELGDSALYLCASSLWGDANYGYTFGSGTRLTVV.

The chain employs TRBV27 and TRBJ2-3, with D maybe TRBD2 (6 bases). Deletions cut 0 bases from V and 2 bases from J, with 12 bases between. The CDR3 consists of 16 residues. The germline CDR1 and CDR2 sequences are MNHEY and SMNVEV (reference sequence). The CDR3 spells CASSLSGGWVTDTQYF. The DNA of the CDR3 is TGTGCCAGCAGTTTATCCGGAGGGTGGGTCACAGATACGCAGTATTTT.

V gene TRBV5-1 combines with J gene TRBJ2-1; tentative D call: TRBD2 (5 bases). The V end was cut by 0 bases, the J end by 5 bases, with 6 bases between. Germline CDR1 reads SGHRS; CDR2 reads YFSETQ. This CDR3 spans 13 amino acids. CDR3 sequence (DNA): TGCGCCAGCAGCTTGGGGGGAGACAATGAGCAGTTCTTC. Amino acid sequence: CASSLGGDNEQFF.

The chain employs TRBV6-6 and TRBJ2-7, with TRBD1 matching 8 bases. CDR1 and CDR2 (germline): MNHNY, SVGAGI (reference sequence). J lost 6 bases, V lost 7 bases, and 8 bases had no gene match. The CDR3 spans 13 residues. The DNA of the CDR3 is TGTGCCAGCACAGACAGGGGCCGGGGCGAGCAGTACTTC. It codes for CASTDRGRGEQYF.

The V and J genes are TRBV5-4 and TRBJ1-2; maybe TRBD1 (5 bases). The germline V gene encodes CDR1 SGHNT and CDR2 YYREEE (reference sequence). V shed 0 bases and J shed 6 bases, with 6 bases lying between them. The CDR3 extends over 12 amino acids. CDR3 nucleotides: TGTGCCAGCAGCTTGGCGGGGGATGGCTACACCTTC. This translates into CASSLAGDGYTF. The variable domain in full, completed from reference TRBV5-4 and TRBJ1-2, reads ETGVTQSPTHLIKTRGQQVTLRCSSQSGHNTVSWYQQALGQGPQFIFQYYREEENGRGNFPPRFSGLQFPNYSSELNVNALELDDSALYLCASSLAGDGYTFGSGTRLTVV.